This T cell receptor beta chain stems from a study of vaccination and CD4 T cells after COVID-19. Across the study: Cultures serving as controls received a peptide pool (CEFX or HIV-1 Nef) or no peptide.

As concerns this clonotype: Antigen unknown.

With the Oncomine TCR Beta short-read assay, DNA from cultured CD4+ T cells was sequenced. TCRdb re-called the PCR reads through MiXCR, storing one row per CDR3 protein. The sample includes over 15,000 distinct CDR3 sequences, under 75% of them seen just once. Treatment denoted: roughly nine-day PBMC culture with coronavirus spike peptide pools or control peptides (ViraFEST assay). Wells contained 1.9 million or so PBMCs each, and these were cultured with about 9.2 IU/ml IL-2 and 9.5 to 10 ug/ml peptide pools. The sequencing sample was made of CD4+ T cells from blood, cultured in vitro. This TCR was recovered from a human donor who had recovered from COVID-19.

CDR3 sequence: CASSLLTGQTGYTF. DNA for the CDR3: TGTGCCAGCAGCCTCCTGACAGGGCAAACCGGCTACACCTTC. The rearrangement uses TRBV2 and TRBJ1-2; 7 bases agree with TRBD1. V lost 6 bases to trimming and J lost 8 bases; unmatched junction nucleotides: 12. CDR3 length: 14 amino acids. CDR1 is SNHLY and CDR2 is FYNNEI in the germline V gene.